Listed below are T cell receptor beta chains from one sample, sequenced in a study of T cells in localized non-small cell lung cancer. Some clones are missing from TCRdb's copy, which holds only in-frame ones; the method was immunoSEQ multiplex PCR. There are tens of thousands of clones in the sample; 89% occur only once, and about 9.4% lies in the top ten. This specimen consisted of peripheral blood, obtained before any cancer treatment. The receptors shown here come from a woman between 40 and 69 years old with stage I lung adenocarcinoma. CDR3s include the opening cysteine and the closing phenylalanine or tryptophan. D genes are given only for firm matches. Rows give clone size only sometimes, using once, few, many, or a class for an expanded clone.

d_gene	v_gene	abundance	j_gene	CDR3nt	CDR3aa
NA	TRBV5-1	NA	TRBJ1-1	TGCGCCAGCTTTGCGGCAGGGTCCACTGAAGCTTTCTTT	CASFAAGSTEAFF
TRBD2	TRBV7-3	NA	TRBJ2-2	TGTGCCAGCAGCTTCCATACCAGACTAGCGGACACCGGGGAGCTGTTTTTT	CASSFHTRLADTGELFF
NA	TRBV18	NA	TRBJ1-4	TGTGCCAGCTCACCACAATCCGTTCGGGAAAAACTGTTTTTT	CASSPQSVREKLFF
NA	TRBV18	NA	TRBJ1-4	TGTGCCAGCACCCCCGACGGTAGAGGGGAAAAACTGTTTTTT	CASTPDGRGEKLFF
NA	TRBV15	NA	TRBJ1-4	TGTGCCACCAGCAGGTCCTTGAATGAAAAACTGTTTTTT	CATSRSLNEKLFF
TRBD1	TRBV4-2	NA	TRBJ1-2	TGTGCCAGCAGCCTCTCCACAGGGGTCGGGACTAACTATGGCTACACCTTC	CASSLSTGVGTNYGYTF
TRBD2	TRBV19	NA	TRBJ2-3	TGTGCCAGTAGTCCTACGGGACTAGCGGGGATAGCTAGCACAGATACGCAGTATTTT	CASSPTGLAGIASTDTQYF
TRBD2	TRBV7-2	NA	TRBJ2-7	TGTGCCAGCAGCTTAGCAGCGGGGGGGCGGTACGAGCAGTACTTC	CASSLAAGGRYEQYF
TRBD1	TRBV5-6	NA	TRBJ1-1	TGTGCCAGCAGCTTGAGGTATACAGGGGGAATGAACACTGAAGCTTTCTTT	CASSLRYTGGMNTEAFF
NA	TRBV11-2	NA	TRBJ2-2	TGTGCCAGCAGCTTGATAGCGGCGAACACCGGGGAGCTGTTTTTT	CASSLIAANTGELFF
TRBD2	TRBV10-3	NA	TRBJ2-1	TGTGCCATCAGTGAGTCGGGTAGCGGGAGCTCGTACAATGAGCAGTTCTTC	CAISESGSGSSYNEQFF
NA	TRBV10-2	NA	TRBJ2-7	TGCGCCAGCAGTGGGGGACACAGGGAAAGTCCCTACGAGCAGTACTTC	CASSGGHRESPYEQYF
NA	TRBV28	NA	TRBJ1-2	TGTGCCAGCAGTCGTTCGGGATTCCCGATTGATGGCTACACCTTC	CASSRSGFPIDGYTF
NA	TRBV18	NA	TRBJ1-1	TGTGCCAGCTCACCGGCAATCAAGAACACTGAAGCTTTCTTT	CASSPAIKNTEAFF
NA	TRBV18	NA	TRBJ2-1	TGTGCCAGCTCACCGGGTCGGGCAGCCTACAATGAGCAGTTCTTC	CASSPGRAAYNEQFF
NA	TRBV6-5	NA	TRBJ1-1	TGTGCCAGCAGTTTTATAAGGGACCAAGGAGCTTTCTTT	CASSFIRDQGAFF
NA	TRBV2	NA	TRBJ1-2	TGTGCCAGCAGAGGGGAAGGGGTCTATGGCTACACCTTC	CASRGEGVYGYTF
TRBD2	TRBV11-2	NA	TRBJ2-4	TGTGCCAGCAGCTCCTCGGGGGTGGGAGGGAGCATTCAGTACTTC	CASSSSGVGGSIQYF
TRBD1	TRBV6-5	NA	TRBJ2-1	TGTGCCAGCAGTATGGGGACAGGTTCCTACAATGAGCAGTTCTTC	CASSMGTGSYNEQFF
TRBD1	TRBV2	NA	TRBJ1-5	TGTGCCAGCAGTGCCGGGACAGGGGGTTTCGGGTTCGGTGGCAATCAGCCCCAGCATTTT	CASSAGTGGFGFGGNQPQHF
NA	TRBV5-4	NA	TRBJ2-1	TGTGCCAGCAGCTTCCAGCCCCCCTACAATGAGCAGTTCTTC	CASSFQPPYNEQFF
TRBD2	TRBV5-1	once	TRBJ2-7	TGCGCCAGCAGCTTTGGACTAGCGGTTTCCTACGAGCAGTACTTC	CASSFGLAVSYEQYF
TRBD1	TRBV7-9	NA	TRBJ2-7	TGTGCCAGCAGCTCCCCCGGACAGGGACACATACCCTACGAGCAGTACTTC	CASSSPGQGHIPYEQYF
NA	TRBV13	NA	TRBJ2-7	TGTGCCAGCACGCTGTTTGTAGGGGGGGTCTACGAGCAGTACTTC	CASTLFVGGVYEQYF
NA	TRBV28	NA	TRBJ2-7	TGTGCCAGCAGTTTAGAGGTGAGGGAGAAAGACGAGCAGTACTTC	CASSLEVREKDEQYF
NA	TRBV6-1	NA	TRBJ1-2	TGTGCCAGCAGTGAAGCCGGGGGTCCCTATGGCTACACCTTC	CASSEAGGPYGYTF
NA	TRBV6-5	few	TRBJ1-5	TGTGCCAGCAGTCCTATCCCCCATCAGCCCCAGCATTTT	CASSPIPHQPQHF
NA	TRBV6-6	NA	TRBJ2-7	TGTGCCAGCAGTGGAACCGGGACGGGAGCCTCCTACGAGCAGTACTTC	CASSGTGTGASYEQYF
NA	TRBV28	few	TRBJ2-7	TGTGCCAGCAGTTGGACTGGACCGACCTACGAGCAGTACTTC	CASSWTGPTYEQYF
NA	TRBV30	NA	TRBJ2-7	TGTGCCTGGAGTCCAGGATGGGTGTACGAGCAGTACTTC	CAWSPGWVYEQYF
NA	TRBV19	NA	TRBJ2-3	TGTGCCAGTAGTATCATCGGGTTCTTCCATACGCAGTATTTT	CASSIIGFFHTQYF
TRBD2	TRBV19	NA	TRBJ2-5	TGTGCCAGTAGCCTAGCGGGGGGGCCTCGGGAGACCCAGTACTTC	CASSLAGGPRETQYF
TRBD2	TRBV28	NA	TRBJ2-7	TGTGCCAGCAGTTTATATAGTAGCGGGACCTACGAGCAGTACTTC	CASSLYSSGTYEQYF
NA	TRBV28	NA	TRBJ2-3	TGTGCCAGCAGTTTAAGGTTTGGGCAGAACACAGATACGCAGTATTTT	CASSLRFGQNTDTQYF
NA	TRBV28	NA	TRBJ1-6	TGTGCCAGCACTTCCCCCAGGGGAAGCTCTCTCAATCGATCACCCCTCCACTTT	CASTSPRGSSLNRSPLHF
NA	TRBV28	once	TRBJ1-1	TGTGCCAGCAGTTTGGGCCCCCGTTTTGAAGCTTTCTTT	CASSLGPRFEAFF
TRBD1	TRBV28	few	TRBJ1-2	TGTGCCAGCAGACACGCCGGGACAGGGATGCACTACGCCTTC	CASRHAGTGMHYAF
TRBD1	TRBV9	NA	TRBJ2-2	TGTGCCAGTCGATCTAGGACAGGGGCCACCGGGGAGCTGTTTTTT	CASRSRTGATGELFF
NA	TRBV7-8	NA	TRBJ1-4	TGTGCCAGCAGCACAGGACAGCCACCAAGGGAAAAACTGTTTTTT	CASSTGQPPREKLFF
NA	TRBV6-5	NA	TRBJ2-3	TGTGCCAGCAGTCCCGGGAGTGGGACAGATACGCAGTATTTT	CASSPGSGTDTQYF
TRBD2	TRBV7-2	NA	TRBJ2-5	TGTGCCAGCAGCCCACCGGGACTAGCGGGGGGCCAAGAGACCCAGTACTTC	CASSPPGLAGGQETQYF
TRBD1	TRBV27	NA	TRBJ2-1	TGTGCCAGTTCCCGGACAGGGCTGAATGAGCAGTTCTTC	CASSRTGLNEQFF
NA	TRBV6-6	NA	TRBJ1-2	TGTGCCAGCGTGAGCCCCCGAGAAAACTATGGCTACACCTTC	CASVSPRENYGYTF
TRBD1	TRBV6-6	NA	TRBJ1-5	TGTGCCAGCAGCGACAGGGGTATTTATAGCAATCAGCCCCAGCATTTT	CASSDRGIYSNQPQHF
NA	TRBV2	few	TRBJ1-3	TGTGCCAGCAGTGAAATCGGGACGCCTGGAAACACCATATATTTT	CASSEIGTPGNTIYF
NA	TRBV29-1	NA	TRBJ2-7	TGCAGCGTTGAAGATTCAGGGAGATTGGGAGACTACGAGCAGTACTTC	CSVEDSGRLGDYEQYF
NA	TRBV15	NA	TRBJ2-3	TGTGCCACCAGCAGAGATTCGGGGGTAGATACGCAGTATTTT	CATSRDSGVDTQYF
NA	TRBV2	NA	TRBJ2-3	TGTGCCAGCAGAGAAAGCACAGATACGCAGTATTTT	CASRESTDTQYF
NA	TRBV4-3	NA	TRBJ1-4	TGCGCCAGCAGCCAAGGGGGAGGGGACGGTGAAAAACTGTTTTTT	CASSQGGGDGEKLFF
TRBD1	TRBV5-3	NA	TRBJ1-2	TGTGCCAGAAGCTTCCGACAGGGCCTCTTCGATGGCTACACCTTC	CARSFRQGLFDGYTF